This TCR beta chain was profiled in a study of blood T cells in healthy people across ages. Study-level findings and limits: Per million T cells, TCR beta diversity dropped about linearly as age rose.

With regard to this clonotype: The target antigen is unknown.

Together with a sample-barcoded 5' primer, a J-beta primer mix was included in a second PCR lasting about 7 to 11 cycles. All samples gave at least 2.5 million CDR3-containing paired-end reads. TCRdb fed the 5' RACE reads into MiXCR, producing one record per CDR3 protein. Of roughly 930,000 distinct CDR3 sequences listed, around 48% are singletons. The CDR3 is made up of 17 amino acids. The trim removed 0 bases at V and 5 bases at J, leaving 10 bases unmatched. Germline CDR1 is LGHNA and CDR2 is YSLEER. Source material: blood. This TCR was recovered from a man aged 25 to 40 in good health. The chain links TRBV4-3 to TRBJ2-3; 8 bases fit TRBD2. The CDR3 is CASSQEYRLAGGDTQYF. In DNA form, the CDR3 reads TGCGCCAGCAGCCAAGAATATAGGCTAGCGGGTGGAGATACGCAGTATTTT.